This TCR beta chain was captured in a study of PD-1 blockade in classical Hodgkin lymphoma. Study at large: Treatment was intravenous nivolumab, 3 mg/kg every 2 weeks, until progression. Notes on the study in general: TCR diversity at baseline was reported to be reduced in newly diagnosed patients relative to healthy donors. The study found that TCR diversity rose significantly by C4D1 in CD4+ but not CD8+ cells.

Clones were read by immunoSEQ multiplex PCR, and TCRdb kept only the in-frame ones, dropping some. The data contain fewer than 55,000 clones, roughly three quarters of them seen just once; the ten biggest clones take up 19%. A word on this clone: Its cognate antigen is unknown.

Time point described: cycle 4 day 1 (C4D1), after five to seven weeks of nivolumab. The patients all showed relapse after autologous stem cell transplantation, while their brentuximab vedotin exposure varied. The CDR3 has 16 residues. From germline, CDR1 is SGHNT and CDR2 YYREEE (reference sequence). V lost 3 bases, J lost 4 bases, and 7 bases stayed unmatched. The chain links TRBV5-4 to TRBJ2-3; 11 nucleotides match TRBD1. This specimen was peripheral blood mononuclear cells (PBMCs), taken before the fourth cycle of nivolumab. This TCR was recovered from a human donor with classical Hodgkin lymphoma. The CDR3 sequence: CASSWGTGGRADTQYF. In nucleotides, the CDR3 is TGTGCCAGCAGCTGGGGGACAGGGGGTAGGGCAGATACGCAGTATTTT.